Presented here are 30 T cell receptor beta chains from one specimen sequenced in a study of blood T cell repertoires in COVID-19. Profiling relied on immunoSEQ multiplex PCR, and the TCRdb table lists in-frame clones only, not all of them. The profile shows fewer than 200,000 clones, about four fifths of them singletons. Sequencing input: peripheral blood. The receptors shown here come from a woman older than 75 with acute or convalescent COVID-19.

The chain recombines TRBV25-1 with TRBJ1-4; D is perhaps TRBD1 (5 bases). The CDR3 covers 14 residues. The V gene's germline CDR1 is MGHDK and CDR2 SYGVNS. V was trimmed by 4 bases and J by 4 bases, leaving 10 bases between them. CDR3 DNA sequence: TGTGCCAGCAGTGTGGGGCGGCATAATGAAAAACTGTTTTTT. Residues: CASSVGRHNEKLFF.

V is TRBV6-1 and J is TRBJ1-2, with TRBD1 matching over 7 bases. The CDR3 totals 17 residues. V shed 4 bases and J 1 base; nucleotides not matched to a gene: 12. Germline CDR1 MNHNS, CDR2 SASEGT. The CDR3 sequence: CASSGRDSRSYNYGYTF. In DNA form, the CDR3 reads TGTGCCAGCAGTGGGAGGGACAGCAGATCCTATAACTATGGCTACACCTTC.

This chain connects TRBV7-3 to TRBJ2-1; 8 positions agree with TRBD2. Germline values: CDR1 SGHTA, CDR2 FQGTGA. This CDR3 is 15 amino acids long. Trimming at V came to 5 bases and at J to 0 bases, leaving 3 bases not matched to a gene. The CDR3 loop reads CASSGTSGSYNEQFF. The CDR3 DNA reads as TGTGCCAGCAGCGGCACTAGCGGCTCCTACAATGAGCAGTTCTTC.

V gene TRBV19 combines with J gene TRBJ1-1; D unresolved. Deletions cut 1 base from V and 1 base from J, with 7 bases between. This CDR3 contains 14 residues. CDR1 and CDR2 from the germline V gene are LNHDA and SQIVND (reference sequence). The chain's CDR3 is CASSIGHQNTEAFF. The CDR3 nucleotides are TGTGCCAGTAGTATAGGACACCAGAACACTGAAGCTTTCTTT.

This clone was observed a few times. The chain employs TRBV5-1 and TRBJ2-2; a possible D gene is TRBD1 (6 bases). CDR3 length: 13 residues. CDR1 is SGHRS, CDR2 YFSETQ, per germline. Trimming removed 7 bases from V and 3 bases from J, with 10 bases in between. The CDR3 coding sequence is TGCGCCAGCTGGCAGGGGCACACCGGGGAGCTGTTTTTT. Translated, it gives CASWQGHTGELFF.

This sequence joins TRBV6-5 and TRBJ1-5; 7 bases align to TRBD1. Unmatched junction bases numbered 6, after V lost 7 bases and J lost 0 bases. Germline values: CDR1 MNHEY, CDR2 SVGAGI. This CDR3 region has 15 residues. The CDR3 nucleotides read TGTGCCAGCAATTTTCAGGGGGTTAGCAATCAGCCCCAGCATTTT. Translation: CASNFQGVSNQPQHF.

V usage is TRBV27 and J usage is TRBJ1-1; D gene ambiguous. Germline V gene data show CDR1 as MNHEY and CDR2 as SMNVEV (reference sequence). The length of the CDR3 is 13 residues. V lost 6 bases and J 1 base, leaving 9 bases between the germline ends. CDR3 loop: CASSVQRNTEAFF. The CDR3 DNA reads TGTGCCAGCAGCGTACAGAGGAACACTGAAGCTTTCTTT.

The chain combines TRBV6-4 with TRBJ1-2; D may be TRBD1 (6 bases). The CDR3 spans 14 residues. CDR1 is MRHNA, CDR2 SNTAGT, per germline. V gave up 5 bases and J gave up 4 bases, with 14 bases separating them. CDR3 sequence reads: CASSPNRAGYGYTF. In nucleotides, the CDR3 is TGTGCCAGCAGTCCTAACAGGGCTGGCTATGGCTACACCTTC.

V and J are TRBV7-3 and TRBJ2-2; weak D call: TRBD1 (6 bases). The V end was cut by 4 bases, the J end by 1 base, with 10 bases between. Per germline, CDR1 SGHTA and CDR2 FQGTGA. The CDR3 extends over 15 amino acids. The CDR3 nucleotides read TGTGCCAGCAGCTCCCAGGGGAGGAACACCGGGGAGCTGTTTTTT. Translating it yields CASSSQGRNTGELFF.

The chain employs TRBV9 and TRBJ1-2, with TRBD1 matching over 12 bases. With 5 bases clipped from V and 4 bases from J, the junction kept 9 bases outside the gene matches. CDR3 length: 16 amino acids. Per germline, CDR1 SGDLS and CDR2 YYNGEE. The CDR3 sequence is CASSSSGTGGVYGYTF. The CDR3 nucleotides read TGTGCCAGCAGTTCTTCCGGGACAGGGGGCGTCTATGGCTACACCTTC.

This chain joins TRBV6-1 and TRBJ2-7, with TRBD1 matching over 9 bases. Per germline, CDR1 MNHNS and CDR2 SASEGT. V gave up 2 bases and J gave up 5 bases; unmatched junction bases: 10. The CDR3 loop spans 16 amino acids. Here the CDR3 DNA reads TGTGCCAGCAGTGAACGTCCCGGGACAGGGCTCAACGAGCAGTACTTC. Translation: CASSERPGTGLNEQYF.

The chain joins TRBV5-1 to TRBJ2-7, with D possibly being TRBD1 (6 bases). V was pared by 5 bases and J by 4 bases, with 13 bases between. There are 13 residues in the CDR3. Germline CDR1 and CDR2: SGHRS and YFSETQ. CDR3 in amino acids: CASRRAGAYEQYF. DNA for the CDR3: TGCGCCAGCAGAAGGGCAGGGGCGTACGAGCAGTACTTC.

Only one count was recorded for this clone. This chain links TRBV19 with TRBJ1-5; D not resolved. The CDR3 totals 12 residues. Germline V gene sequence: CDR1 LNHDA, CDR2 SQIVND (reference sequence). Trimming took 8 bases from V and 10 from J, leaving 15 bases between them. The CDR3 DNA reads TGTGCCAGTTTATCCCCAACTGGTCCCCAGCATTTT. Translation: CASLSPTGPQHF. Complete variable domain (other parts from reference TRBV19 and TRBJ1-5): DGGITQSPKYLFRKEGQNVTLSCEQNLNHDAMYWYRQDPGQGLRLIYYSQIVNDFQKGDIAEGYSVSREKKESFPLTVTSAQKNPTAFYLCASLSPTGPQHFGDGTRLSIL.

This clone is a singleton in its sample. The CDR3 loop reads CSVDGLGLAGGEQYF. The CDR3 region has the DNA TGCAGCGTTGACGGTCTGGGACTAGCGGGAGGGGAGCAGTACTTC. The chain joins TRBV29-1 to TRBJ2-7; 16 positions match TRBD2. Germline values: CDR1 SQVTM, CDR2 ANQGSEA. The CDR3 extends over 15 amino acids. Trimming removed 3 bases from V and 7 bases from J; junction bases left unmatched: 6.

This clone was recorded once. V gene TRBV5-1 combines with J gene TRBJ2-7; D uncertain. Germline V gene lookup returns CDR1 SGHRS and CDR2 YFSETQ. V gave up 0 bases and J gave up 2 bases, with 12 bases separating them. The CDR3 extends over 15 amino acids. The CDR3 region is CASSLGTPPPYEQYF. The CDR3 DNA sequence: TGCGCCAGCAGCTTGGGCACACCTCCTCCCTACGAGCAGTACTTC.

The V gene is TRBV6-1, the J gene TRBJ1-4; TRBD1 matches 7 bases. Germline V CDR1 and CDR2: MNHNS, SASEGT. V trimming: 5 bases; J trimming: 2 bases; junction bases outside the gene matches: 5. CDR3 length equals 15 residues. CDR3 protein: CASSWGDSTNEKLFF. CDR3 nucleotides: TGTGCCAGCAGTTGGGGGGACAGTACTAATGAAAAACTGTTTTTT.

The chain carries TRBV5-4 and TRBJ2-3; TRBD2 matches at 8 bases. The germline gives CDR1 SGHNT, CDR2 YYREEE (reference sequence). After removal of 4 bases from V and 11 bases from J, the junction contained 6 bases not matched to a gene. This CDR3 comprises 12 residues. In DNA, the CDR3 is TGTGCCAGCAGCGTGAGCGGGGGTGGGCAGTATTTT. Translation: CASSVSGGGQYF.

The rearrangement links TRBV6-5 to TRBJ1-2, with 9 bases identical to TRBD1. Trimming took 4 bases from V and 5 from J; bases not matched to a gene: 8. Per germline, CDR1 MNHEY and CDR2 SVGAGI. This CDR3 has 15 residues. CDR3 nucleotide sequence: TGTGCCAGCAGTTCCGACAGGGGGTCTGGGTATGGCTACACCTTC. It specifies CASSSDRGSGYGYTF.

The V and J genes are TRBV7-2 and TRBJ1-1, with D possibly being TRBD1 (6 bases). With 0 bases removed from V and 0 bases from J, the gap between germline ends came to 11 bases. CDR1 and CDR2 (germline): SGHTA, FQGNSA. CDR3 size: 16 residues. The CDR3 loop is CASSLAGGHMNTEAFF. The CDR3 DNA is TGTGCCAGCAGCTTAGCGGGGGGGCACATGAACACTGAAGCTTTCTTT.

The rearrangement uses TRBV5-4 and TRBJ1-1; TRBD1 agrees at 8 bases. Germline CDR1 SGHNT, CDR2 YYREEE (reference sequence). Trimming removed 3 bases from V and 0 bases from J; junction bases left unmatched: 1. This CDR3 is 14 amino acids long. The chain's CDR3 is CASSWDRLNTEAFF. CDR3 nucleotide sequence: TGTGCCAGCAGCTGGGACAGGCTGAACACTGAAGCTTTCTTT.

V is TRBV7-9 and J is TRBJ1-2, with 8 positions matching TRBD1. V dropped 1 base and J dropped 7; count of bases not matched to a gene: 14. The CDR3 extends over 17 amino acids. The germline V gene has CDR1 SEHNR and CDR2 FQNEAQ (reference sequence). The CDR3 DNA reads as TGTGCCAGCAGCTTAGTGGCGGCAGGGGGCCCGGGTTCTGGCTACACCTTC. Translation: CASSLVAAGGPGSGYTF. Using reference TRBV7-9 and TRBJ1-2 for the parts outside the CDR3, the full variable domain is DTGVSQNPRHKITKRGQNVTFRCDPISEHNRLYWYRQTLGQGPEFLTYFQNEAQLEKSRLLSDRFSAERPKGSFSTLEIQRTEQGDSAMYLCASSLVAAGGPGSGYTFGSGTRLTVV.

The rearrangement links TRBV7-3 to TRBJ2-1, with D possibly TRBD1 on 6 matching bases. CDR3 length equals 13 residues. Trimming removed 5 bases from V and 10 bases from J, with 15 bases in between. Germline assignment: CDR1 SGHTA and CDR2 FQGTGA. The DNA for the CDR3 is TGTGCCAGCAGCCGGGACACCGTGGGGGAGCAGTTCTTC. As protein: CASSRDTVGEQFF.

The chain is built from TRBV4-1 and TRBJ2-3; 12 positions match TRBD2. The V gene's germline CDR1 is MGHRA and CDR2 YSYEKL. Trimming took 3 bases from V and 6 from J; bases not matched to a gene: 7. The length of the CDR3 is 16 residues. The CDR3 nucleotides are TGCGCCAGCAGCCACGGAGCCGGGACTAGCGGGGATACGCAGTATTTT. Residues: CASSHGAGTSGDTQYF.

For the CDR3, the DNA is TGTGCCACGCTAGACAACAGGGCTGACTACGAGCAGTACTTC. Its translation is CATLDNRADYEQYF. The rearrangement joins TRBV10-3 to TRBJ2-7; a possible D gene is TRBD1 (6 bases). CDR3 length: 14 residues. CDR1 is ENHRY, CDR2 SYGVKD, per germline. V dropped 10 bases and J dropped 3 bases, with 19 bases sitting between them.

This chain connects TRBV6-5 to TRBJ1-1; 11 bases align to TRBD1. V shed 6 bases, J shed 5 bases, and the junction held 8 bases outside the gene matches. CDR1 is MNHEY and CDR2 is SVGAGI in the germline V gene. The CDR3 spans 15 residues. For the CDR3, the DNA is TGTGCCAGCAGCCCGCTGGACAGGGGGCTGACTGAAGCTTTCTTT. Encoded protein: CASSPLDRGLTEAFF.

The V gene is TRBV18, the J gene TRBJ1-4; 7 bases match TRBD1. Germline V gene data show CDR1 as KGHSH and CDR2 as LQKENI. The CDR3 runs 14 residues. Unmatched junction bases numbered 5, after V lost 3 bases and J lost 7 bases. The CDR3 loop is CASSPSGGIEKLFF. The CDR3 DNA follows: TGTGCCAGCTCACCTTCAGGGGGTATTGAAAAACTGTTTTTT.

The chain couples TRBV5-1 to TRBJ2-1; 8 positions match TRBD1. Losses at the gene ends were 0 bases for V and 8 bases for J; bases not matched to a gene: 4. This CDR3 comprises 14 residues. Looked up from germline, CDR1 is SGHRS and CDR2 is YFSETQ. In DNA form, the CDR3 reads TGCGCCAGCAGCTTGGGGACAGGGATCGATGAGCAGTTCTTC. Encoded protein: CASSLGTGIDEQFF.

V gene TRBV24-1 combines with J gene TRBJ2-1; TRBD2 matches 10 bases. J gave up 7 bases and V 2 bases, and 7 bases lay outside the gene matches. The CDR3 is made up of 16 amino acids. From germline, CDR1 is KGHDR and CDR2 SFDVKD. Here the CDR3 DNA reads TGTGCCACCAGTGATTCCCTAGCGGGAGCGTTAAATGAGCAGTTCTTC. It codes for CATSDSLAGALNEQFF.

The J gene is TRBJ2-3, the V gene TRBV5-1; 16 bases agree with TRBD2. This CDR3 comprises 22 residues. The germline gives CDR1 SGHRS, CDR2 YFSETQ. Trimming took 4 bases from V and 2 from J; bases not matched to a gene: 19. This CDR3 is CASSTGLAGGTKTSRYTDTQYF. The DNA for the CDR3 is TGCGCCAGCAGCACGGGACTAGCGGGAGGGACTAAAACTAGCAGGTACACAGATACGCAGTATTTT. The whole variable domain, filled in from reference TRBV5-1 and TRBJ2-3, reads KAGVTQTPRYLIKTRGQQVTLSCSPISGHRSVSWYQQTPGQGLQFLFEYFSETQRNKGNFPGRFSGRQFSNSRSEMNVSTLELGDSALYLCASSTGLAGGTKTSRYTDTQYFGPGTRLTVL.

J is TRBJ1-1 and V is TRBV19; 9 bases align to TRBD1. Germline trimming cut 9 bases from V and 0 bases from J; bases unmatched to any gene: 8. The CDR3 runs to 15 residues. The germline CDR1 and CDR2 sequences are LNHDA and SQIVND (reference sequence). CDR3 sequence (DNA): TGTGCCAGCACAAGGACAGGGGAAATGAACACTGAAGCTTTCTTT. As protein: CASTRTGEMNTEAFF.